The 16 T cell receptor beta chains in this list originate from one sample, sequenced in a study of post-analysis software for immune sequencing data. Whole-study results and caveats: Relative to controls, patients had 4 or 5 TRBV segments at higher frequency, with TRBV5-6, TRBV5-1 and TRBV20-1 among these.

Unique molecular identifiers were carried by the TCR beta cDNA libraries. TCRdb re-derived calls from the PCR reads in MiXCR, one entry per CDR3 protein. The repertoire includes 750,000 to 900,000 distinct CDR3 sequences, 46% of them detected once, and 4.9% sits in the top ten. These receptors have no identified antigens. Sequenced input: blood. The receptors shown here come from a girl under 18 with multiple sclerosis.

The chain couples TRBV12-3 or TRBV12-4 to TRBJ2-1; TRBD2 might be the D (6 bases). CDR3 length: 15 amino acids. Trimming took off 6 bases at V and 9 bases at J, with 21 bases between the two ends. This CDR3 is CASRGAGTRAGEQFF. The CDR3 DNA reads TGTGCCAGCAGGGGAGCCGGGACTCGGGCCGGTGAGCAGTTCTTC.

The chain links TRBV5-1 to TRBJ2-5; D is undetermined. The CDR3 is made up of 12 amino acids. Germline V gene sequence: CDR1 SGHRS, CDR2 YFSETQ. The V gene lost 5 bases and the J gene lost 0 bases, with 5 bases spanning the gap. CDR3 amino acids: CASRDNQETQYF. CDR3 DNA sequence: TGCGCCAGCAGAGACAACCAAGAGACCCAGTACTTC.

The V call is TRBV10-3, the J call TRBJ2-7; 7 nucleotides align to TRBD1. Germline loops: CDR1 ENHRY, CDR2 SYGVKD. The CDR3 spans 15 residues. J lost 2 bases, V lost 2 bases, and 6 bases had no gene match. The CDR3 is CAISEDRDRAYEQYF. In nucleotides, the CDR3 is TGTGCCATCAGTGAGGACCGGGACAGAGCCTACGAGCAGTACTTC.

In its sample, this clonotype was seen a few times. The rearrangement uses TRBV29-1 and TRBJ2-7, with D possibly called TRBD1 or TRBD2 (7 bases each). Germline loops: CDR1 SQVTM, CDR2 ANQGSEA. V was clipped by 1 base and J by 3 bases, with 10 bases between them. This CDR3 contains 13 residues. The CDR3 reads CSVEAGGVYEQYF. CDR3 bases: TGCAGCGTTGAAGCAGGGGGGGTCTACGAGCAGTACTTC.

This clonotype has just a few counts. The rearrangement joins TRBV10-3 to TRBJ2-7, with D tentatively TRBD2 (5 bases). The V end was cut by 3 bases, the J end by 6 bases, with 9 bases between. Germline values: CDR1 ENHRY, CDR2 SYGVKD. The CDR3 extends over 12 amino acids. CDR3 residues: CAISDRGIEQYF. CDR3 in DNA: TGTGCCATCAGTGATCGGGGTATCGAGCAGTACTTC.

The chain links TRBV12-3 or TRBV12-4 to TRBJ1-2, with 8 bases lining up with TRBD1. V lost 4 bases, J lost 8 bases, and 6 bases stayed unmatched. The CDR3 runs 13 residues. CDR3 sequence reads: CASSSLDRGGYTF. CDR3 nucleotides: TGTGCCAGCAGTTCCCTAGACAGGGGAGGCTACACCTTC.

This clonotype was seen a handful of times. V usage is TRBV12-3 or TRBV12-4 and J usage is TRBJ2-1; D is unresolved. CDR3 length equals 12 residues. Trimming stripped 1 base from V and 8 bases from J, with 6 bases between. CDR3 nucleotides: TGTGCCAGCAGTTTAGATTTGGATGAGCAGTTCTTC. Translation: CASSLDLDEQFF.

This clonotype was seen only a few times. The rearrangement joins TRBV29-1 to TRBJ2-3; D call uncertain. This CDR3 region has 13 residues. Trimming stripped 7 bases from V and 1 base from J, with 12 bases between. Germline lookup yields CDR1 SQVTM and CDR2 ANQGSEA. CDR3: CSAARSGTDTQYF. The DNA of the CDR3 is TGCAGCGCTGCCAGGTCCGGCACAGATACGCAGTATTTT.

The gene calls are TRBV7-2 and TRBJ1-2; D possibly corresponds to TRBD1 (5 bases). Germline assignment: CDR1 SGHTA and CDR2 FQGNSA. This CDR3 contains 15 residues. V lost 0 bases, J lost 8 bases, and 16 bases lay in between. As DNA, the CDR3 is TGTGCCAGCAGCTTAGCAAGGTCAGGTCCAGGGGGCTACACCTTC. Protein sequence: CASSLARSGPGGYTF.

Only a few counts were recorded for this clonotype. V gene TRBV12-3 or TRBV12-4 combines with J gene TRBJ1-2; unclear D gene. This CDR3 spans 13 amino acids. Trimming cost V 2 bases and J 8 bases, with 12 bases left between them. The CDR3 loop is CASSLNTPTGYTF. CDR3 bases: TGTGCCAGCAGTTTAAATACACCGACCGGCTACACCTTC.

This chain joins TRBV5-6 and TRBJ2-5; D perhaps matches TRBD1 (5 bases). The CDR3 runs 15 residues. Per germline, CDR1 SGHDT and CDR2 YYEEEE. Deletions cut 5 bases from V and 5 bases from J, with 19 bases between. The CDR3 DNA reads TGTGCCAGCAGTCGATCGGCAGGGTCGATTGAGACCCAGTACTTC. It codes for CASSRSAGSIETQYF.

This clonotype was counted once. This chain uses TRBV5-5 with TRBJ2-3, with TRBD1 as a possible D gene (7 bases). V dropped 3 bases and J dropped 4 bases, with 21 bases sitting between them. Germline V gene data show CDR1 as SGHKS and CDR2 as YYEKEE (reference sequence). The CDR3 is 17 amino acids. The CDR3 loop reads CASSSVTGTFLPDTQYF. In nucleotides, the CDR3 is TGTGCCAGCAGCTCCGTGACAGGGACTTTCCTCCCAGATACGCAGTATTTT.

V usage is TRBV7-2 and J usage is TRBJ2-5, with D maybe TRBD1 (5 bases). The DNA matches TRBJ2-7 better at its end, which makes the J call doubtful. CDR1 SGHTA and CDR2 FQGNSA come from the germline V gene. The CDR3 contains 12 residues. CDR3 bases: TGTGCCAGCAGCCCCCAAAGGGGCGAGCAGTACTTC. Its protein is CASSPQRGEQYF.

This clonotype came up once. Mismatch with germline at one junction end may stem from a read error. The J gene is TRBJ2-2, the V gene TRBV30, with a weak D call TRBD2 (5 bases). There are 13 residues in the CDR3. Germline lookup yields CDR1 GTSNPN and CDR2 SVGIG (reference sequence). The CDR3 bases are TGTGCCTGGAGTGTGTTCATTACCGGGGAGCGGTTTTTT. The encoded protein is CAWSVFITGERFF.

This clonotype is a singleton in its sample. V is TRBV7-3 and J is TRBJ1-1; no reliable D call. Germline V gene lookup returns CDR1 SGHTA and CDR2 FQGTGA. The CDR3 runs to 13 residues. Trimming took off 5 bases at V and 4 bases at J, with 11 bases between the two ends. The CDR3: CASSREGTTEAFF. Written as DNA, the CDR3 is TGTGCCAGCAGCCGTGAGGGTACCACTGAAGCTTTCTTT.

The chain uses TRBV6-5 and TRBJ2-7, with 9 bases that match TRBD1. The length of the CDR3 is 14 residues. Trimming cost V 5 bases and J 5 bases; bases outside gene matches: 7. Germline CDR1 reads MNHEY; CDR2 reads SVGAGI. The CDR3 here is CASSTGQGVHEQYF. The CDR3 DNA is TGTGCCAGCAGTACGGGACAGGGAGTCCACGAGCAGTACTTC.